The rows below give T cell receptor beta chains drawn from one sample of a study of cytomegalovirus exposure and HLA in healthy donors. Assay: immunoSEQ multiplex PCR; the TCRdb copy retains only in-frame clones and omits some. The sample yields approximately 140,000 clones, 79% seen once. The sequencing input was PBMCs. All receptors come from a man aged 45-65 years in good health and CMV-seropositive. CDR3s include the opening cysteine and the closing phenylalanine or tryptophan. A D gene is named only where the DNA matches it firmly. Size is omitted from some rows. Given values are once, few, many or a class for expanded clones.

D gene	V gene	J gene	clone size	CDR3 protein	CDR3 DNA
TRBD1	TRBV28	TRBJ2-1	NA	CASSLSGTGEFF	TGTGCCAGCAGTTTGTCCGGGACAGGGGAGTTCTTC
NA	TRBV4-2	TRBJ1-1	NA	CASTGLQGASEAFF	TGTGCCAGCACCGGGTTACAGGGTGCGTCTGAAGCTTTCTTT
NA	TRBV7-8	TRBJ1-5	NA	CASSPVADYSNQPQHF	TGTGCCAGCAGCCCGGTGGCAGACTATAGCAATCAGCCCCAGCATTTT
TRBD1	TRBV4-1	TRBJ2-5	NA	CASSQDGRGLETQYF	TGCGCCAGCAGCCAAGACGGCAGGGGGCTGGAGACCCAGTACTTC
NA	TRBV5-4	TRBJ2-3	once	CASSLVAVSTDTQYF	TGTGCCAGCAGCTTGGTTGCGGTTAGCACAGATACGCAGTATTTT
NA	TRBV27	TRBJ1-2	NA	CASSLSLSGDYGYTF	TGTGCCAGCAGTTTATCGTTGTCGGGGGACTATGGCTACACCTTC
NA	TRBV4-1	TRBJ1-6	NA	CASSQTIIRGVASPLHF	TGCGCCAGCAGCCAAACCATCATCCGGGGAGTAGCTTCACCCCTCCACTTT
TRBD2	TRBV18	TRBJ2-5	NA	CASSPSLGTSGRIETQYF	TGTGCCAGCTCACCGTCCCTAGGTACTAGCGGGAGGATAGAGACCCAGTACTTC
NA	TRBV7-9	TRBJ2-3	NA	CASSLGGTDTQYF	TGTGCCAGCAGCTTAGGCGGCACAGATACGCAGTATTTT
TRBD1	TRBV4-1	TRBJ1-4	NA	CASSRYPGQFNEKLFF	TGCGCCAGCAGCCGGTACCCGGGACAGTTTAATGAAAAACTGTTTTTT
TRBD2	TRBV6-5	TRBJ2-7	NA	CASSKLASSYEQYF	TGTGCCAGCAGCAAACTAGCGTCCTCATACGAGCAGTACTTC
NA	TRBV18	TRBJ2-5	NA	CASSPDSQETQYF	TGTGCCAGCTCACCCGACAGCCAAGAGACCCAGTACTTC
NA	TRBV6-5	TRBJ2-7	NA	CASRIGTGATYEQYF	TGTGCCAGCAGAATCGGAACGGGAGCAACGTACGAGCAGTACTTC
TRBD1	TRBV5-1	TRBJ2-1	NA	CASSLGTGVREQFF	TGCGCCAGCAGCTTGGGGACAGGGGTTCGAGAGCAGTTCTTC
NA	TRBV27	TRBJ1-1	NA	CASSLRPGEGMNTEAFF	TGTGCCAGCAGTTTACGGCCAGGGGAGGGGATGAACACTGAAGCTTTCTTT
NA	TRBV5-1	TRBJ2-3	NA	CASSLGRVGSTDTQYF	TGCGCCAGCAGCCTAGGCCGGGTCGGGAGCACAGATACGCAGTATTTT
TRBD1	TRBV5-1	TRBJ2-7	NA	CASSFDRAYEQYF	TGCGCCAGCAGCTTCGACAGGGCCTACGAGCAGTACTTC
NA	TRBV27	TRBJ1-4	NA	CASQDAEKLFF	TGTGCCAGCCAGGATGCTGAAAAACTGTTTTTT
TRBD2	TRBV28	TRBJ2-2	few	CASTPTSWSTGELFF	TGTGCCAGCACGCCGACTAGCTGGAGCACCGGGGAGCTGTTTTTT
NA	TRBV30	TRBJ1-1	NA	CAWSGYTDTEAFF	TGTGCCTGGAGTGGATATACGGACACTGAAGCTTTCTTT
TRBD2	TRBV28	TRBJ2-7	once	CASSRSPGLAGGTYYEQYF	TGTGCCAGCAGCCGGTCACCGGGACTAGCGGGAGGCACTTACTACGAGCAGTACTTC
TRBD2	TRBV6-1	TRBJ2-3	NA	CASSEAKTSGSTDTQYF	TGTGCCAGCAGTGAAGCAAAGACTAGCGGGAGCACAGATACGCAGTATTTT
NA	TRBV27	TRBJ2-7	NA	CASSFKGAYEQYF	TGTGCCAGCAGTTTCAAGGGGGCCTACGAGCAGTACTTC
TRBD2	TRBV7-9	TRBJ2-7	few	CSSSLISIGGSYEQYF	TGTTCCAGCAGCTTAATCTCTATCGGGGGGTCCTACGAGCAGTACTTC
NA	TRBV5-1	TRBJ1-4	NA	CASSLGGSNDEKLFF	TGCGCCAGCAGCTTGGGAGGGAGTAATGATGAAAAACTGTTTTTT
TRBD1	TRBV6-5	TRBJ2-7	NA	CASSQRTGSYEQYF	TGTGCCAGCAGTCAACGGACAGGATCCTACGAGCAGTACTTC
NA	TRBV10-3	TRBJ1-1	NA	CAIRLGTGISDTEAFF	TGTGCCATCAGACTGGGAACAGGGATTTCGGACACTGAAGCTTTCTTT
TRBD1	TRBV15	TRBJ2-3	once	CATNRGQGAPDTQYF	TGTGCCACCAACAGGGGACAGGGGGCACCAGATACGCAGTATTTT
TRBD2	TRBV12-5	TRBJ2-1	few	CASGFTQFGSGRLYNEQFF	TGTGCTAGTGGTTTTACCCAGTTCGGTAGCGGGAGGTTGTACAATGAGCAGTTCTTC
TRBD1	TRBV16	TRBJ2-3	few	CASSHTGERTDTQYF	TGTGCCAGCAGCCACACAGGGGAAAGGACAGATACGCAGTATTTT
TRBD2	TRBV6-4	TRBJ2-3	many	CASSDGSSGSTDTQYF	TGTGCCAGCAGTGACGGTAGTAGCGGGAGCACAGATACGCAGTATTTT
NA	TRBV9	TRBJ2-1	once	CASSVGGVGYEQFF	TGTGCCAGCAGCGTGGGCGGGGTGGGGTATGAGCAGTTCTTC
TRBD1	TRBV7-9	TRBJ2-5	NA	CASSLTGGQGLRETQYF	TGTGCCAGCAGCTTAACCGGGGGACAGGGGTTGCGGGAGACCCAGTACTTC
TRBD1	TRBV27	TRBJ1-5	NA	CASSLGTGFSQPQHF	TGTGCCAGCAGTTTAGGGACAGGGTTTAGTCAGCCCCAGCATTTT
NA	TRBV6-6	TRBJ1-1	few	CASPAGLNTEAFF	TGTGCCTCCCCGGCAGGGCTGAACACTGAAGCTTTCTTT
NA	TRBV15	TRBJ1-2	NA	CATSRSYGGYTF	TGTGCCACCAGCAGATCGTATGGCGGCTACACCTTC
NA	TRBV7-9	TRBJ2-5	NA	CASSLPGAETQYF	TGTGCCAGCAGCTTACCAGGGGCAGAGACCCAGTACTTC
TRBD1	TRBV9	TRBJ2-7	NA	CASSLGTGRYEQYF	TGTGCCAGCAGCTTAGGGACAGGGAGATACGAGCAGTACTTC
NA	TRBV6-1	TRBJ2-1	NA	CASMKSRNEQFF	TGTGCCAGCATGAAAAGCCGCAATGAGCAGTTCTTC
NA	TRBV7-9	TRBJ1-3	NA	CASSLNLDTIYF	TGTGCCAGCAGCTTAAACTTAGACACCATATATTTT